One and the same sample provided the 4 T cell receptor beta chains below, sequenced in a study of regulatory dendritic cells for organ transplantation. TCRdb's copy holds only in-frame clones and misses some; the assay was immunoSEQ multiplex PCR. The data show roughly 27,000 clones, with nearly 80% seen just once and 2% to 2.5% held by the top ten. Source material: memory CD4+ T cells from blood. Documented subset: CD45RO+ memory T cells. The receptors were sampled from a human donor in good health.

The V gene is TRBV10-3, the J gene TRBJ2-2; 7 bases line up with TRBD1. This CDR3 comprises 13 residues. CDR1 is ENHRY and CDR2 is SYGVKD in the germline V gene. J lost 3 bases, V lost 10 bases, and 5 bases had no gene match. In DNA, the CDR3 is TGTGCCACCTCCGGGACAGACACCGGGGAGCTGTTTTTT. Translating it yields CATSGTDTGELFF.

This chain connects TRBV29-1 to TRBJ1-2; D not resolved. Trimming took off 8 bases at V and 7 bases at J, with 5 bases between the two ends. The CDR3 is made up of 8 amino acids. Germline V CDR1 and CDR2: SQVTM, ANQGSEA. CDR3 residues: CSRGGYTF. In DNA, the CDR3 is TGCAGCCGGGGTGGCTACACCTTC.

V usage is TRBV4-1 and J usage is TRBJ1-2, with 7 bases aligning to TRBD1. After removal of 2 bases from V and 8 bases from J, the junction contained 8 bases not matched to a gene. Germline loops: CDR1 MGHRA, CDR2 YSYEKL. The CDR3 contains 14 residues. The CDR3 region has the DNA TGCGCCAGCAGCCAACCAGACAGGGAGGACGGCTACACCTTC. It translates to CASSQPDREDGYTF.

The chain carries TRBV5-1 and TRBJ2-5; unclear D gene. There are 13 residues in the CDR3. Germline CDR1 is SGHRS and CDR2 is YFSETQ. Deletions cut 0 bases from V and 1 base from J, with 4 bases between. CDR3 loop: CASSLVLQETQYF. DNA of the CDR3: TGCGCCAGCAGCTTGGTGCTCCAAGAGACCCAGTACTTC.